This TCR beta chain originates from a study of T cells in Graves' hyperthyroidism and ophthalmopathy (dated by TCRdb to the late 2010s). With respect to the entire study: Peripheral blood samples were taken at the time of initial diagnosis, prior to any treatment. A discovery cohort of roughly 96 patients, approximately 44 with Graves' ophthalmopathy and about 58 with stable Graves' hyperthyroidism, was used to find distinguishing TCR V-J signatures. Prospective prediction of ophthalmopathy was tested in an independent validation cohort of fewer than 20 hyperthyroidism patients and 17 patients who later progressed to ophthalmopathy. For training and testing, the roughly 97 patients in the discovery cohort were randomly divided in a 7:3 ratio. The study also compared thyroid tissue and blood T-cell repertoires from about 6 Graves' hyperthyroidism patients. After blood sampling, hyperthyroidism patients were treated with methimazole at a starting dose of 30 mg daily, and ophthalmopathy patients were treated with high-dose intravenous methylprednisolone. The paper describes TCR Vbeta CDR3 sequencing of 120 to 150 peripheral blood samples, made up of about 40 ophthalmopathy patients, some 76 hyperthyroidism patients and about 17 progressor patients.

In this sample, this clonotype turned up a few times. The clone's antigen remains unknown. Base qualities are not provided; no much larger clone lies one nucleotide away. TCR beta CDR3 regions were amplified from RNA transcripts. For the first round of RT-PCR on the TCR CDR3, the HTBI primer set was used together with the Qiagen OneStep RT-PCR kit. The libraries were constructed in a second round of multiplex PCR and then size-selected and purified. Paired-end sequencing of the libraries was performed with 100 bp reads on an Illumina HiSeq2000. The source study handled its data this way. Raw data were processed with SOAPnuke, discarding reads with adapters, uncalled bases, mean Phred below 15, or no exact constant-primer or identifier match. COPE v1.2.5 was used to merge the high-quality paired reads, and each unique nucleotide sequence was defined as a clonotype. MiTCR v1.1 was used to align the clonotypes against IMGT TRBV, TRBD and TRBJ reference segments. Only V-J combinations with frequency above 0.0001, covering about 99% of repertoires, were analysed. The TCS score was defined as the ratio of F50 (clonal expansion) to E x V (chaos), calculated using BLOSUM62-based TCRdist between CDR3 peptides within each V-J. Welch's t-statistics and random forest reduced roughly 530 V-J features to 10 to 15, which were used in a naive Bayes classifier (R e1071). TCRdb itself trimmed the public reads at Q25 with fastp, ran MiXCR and retained productive beta chains. Each CDR3 protein gets just one entry, which takes the most common genes and DNA from the rows behind it. These V and J calls rely on TCRdb rather than the paper's analysis. This sample comprises roughly 420,000 distinct CDR3 sequences, about a sixth of them detected only once. The ten biggest clones cover around 7% of the sample.

CDR1 and CDR2 were assigned from the germline V gene (reference sequence) as DFQATT and SNEGSKA. Between the V and J ends, shortened by 2 bases and 8 bases respectively, the junction contains 15 bases. From the cysteine through the phenylalanine, the CDR3 covers 13 amino acids. Of all the DNA, just the CDR3 is kept, 39 bases in frame from base 1. The full study reports these points: During validation, the model predicted progression to ophthalmopathy a median of roughly 7.1 months ahead of onset, with roughly 65% sensitivity and 72% to 80% specificity. No statistical method was used to fix the sample size in advance, and group allocation was not hidden from the investigators. Most expanded thyroid clonotypes (frequency above 0.001) were also found in blood, which suggests that blood repertoires may mirror thyroid immune responses. A model built on a 13 V-J signature distinguished ophthalmopathy from stable hyperthyroidism, reaching about 88% sensitivity and under 84% specificity in cross-validation and 80%/75% in testing.

A patient counted as having stable Graves' hyperthyroidism if no progression to ophthalmopathy occurred over 18 months of follow-up. Hyperthyroidism patients were newly diagnosed, had a disease duration of under 2 months, and were aged 18 to 65 years. Any patient with an uncontrolled infection, another autoimmune disease, pregnancy or lactation was excluded. Diagnoses were established on the basis of clinical symptoms, serum thyroxine and TRAb, thyroid ultrasound, and orbital computed tomography. Ficoll-Paque density gradient centrifugation was used to isolate PBMCs from around 10 ml of fresh peripheral blood. Total RNA was extracted with Trizol reagent, and quality was checked on an Agilent 2100 Bioanalyzer.

This clonotype was sampled from a woman aged 18-29 years with Graves' hyperthyroidism. The sequenced sample was blood. In this chain, TRBV20-1 is recombined with TRBJ1-2; the D gene is not confidently resolved. The CDR3: CSARLDRSWGYTF. The base sequence is TGCAGTGCTAGACTAGACCGGTCTTGGGGCTACACCTTC.